Presented here are 7 T cell receptor beta chains from one specimen sequenced in a study of identifying expanded T cells in peripheral blood. Using immunoSEQ multiplex PCR, the repertoire was profiled, and TCRdb retains in-frame clones only, with some absent. The data hold about 89,000 clones, with approximately 89% observed a single time. The sample consisted of blood. The source of these receptors is a person between 18 and 75 years old in good health.

The chain joins TRBV18 to TRBJ2-7; 9 bases line up with TRBD1. Germline assignment: CDR1 KGHSH and CDR2 LQKENI. The CDR3 has 15 residues. V gave up 4 bases and J gave up 2 bases; unmatched junction bases: 6. CDR3 sequence: CASSLPGQGTYEQYF. The CDR3 DNA is TGTGCCAGCTCACTTCCGGGACAGGGCACCTACGAGCAGTACTTC.

V gene TRBV27 combines with J gene TRBJ2-3; possible D gene TRBD2, 5 bases. The ends were cut back, 7 bases at V and 0 bases at J, with 8 bases in the middle. The length of the CDR3 is 13 residues. The V gene's germline CDR1 is MNHEY and CDR2 SMNVEV (reference sequence). CDR3: CASTRTSTDTQYF. Written as DNA, the CDR3 is TGTGCCAGCACGCGGACTAGCACAGATACGCAGTATTTT.

This rearrangement joins TRBV10-3 to TRBJ2-7; 12 bases are a match to TRBD2. The CDR3 runs to 12 residues. Unmatched junction bases numbered 2, after V lost 8 bases and J lost 6 bases. Germline CDR1 and CDR2: ENHRY and SYGVKD. CDR3 coding DNA: TGTGCCATCGGGACTAGCGGGTTCGAGCAGTACTTC. Residues: CAIGTSGFEQYF.

The J gene is TRBJ2-7, the V gene TRBV6-1, with D hard to call. With 5 bases removed from V and 1 base from J, the gap between germline ends came to 6 bases. The germline gives CDR1 MNHNS, CDR2 SASEGT. This CDR3 has 12 amino acids. The CDR3 nucleotides read TGTGCCAGCAGTTCCCCGTCCTACGAGCAGTACTTC. As protein: CASSSPSYEQYF.

This chain links TRBV27 with TRBJ2-1; D not resolved. V shed 3 bases and J shed 8 bases, with 11 bases lying between them. This CDR3 has 13 amino acids. The germline CDR1 and CDR2 sequences are MNHEY and SMNVEV (reference sequence). The CDR3 DNA follows: TGTGCCAGCAGTTTCCGGGCGACGGATGAGCAGTTCTTC. Protein product: CASSFRATDEQFF.

The chain is built from TRBV7-8 and TRBJ1-6; the D gene is possibly TRBD1 (5 bases). The CDR3 totals 19 residues. Germline CDR1 reads SGHVS; CDR2 reads FQNEAQ. V lost 3 bases, J lost 0 bases, and 18 bases lay in between. CDR3 coding DNA: TGTGCCAGCAGCTTCAGGGATAGAGGACAAAGCTCCTATAATTCACCCCTCCACTTT. Its protein is CASSFRDRGQSSYNSPLHF. Full variable domain (missing parts from reference TRBV7-8 and TRBJ1-6): GAGVSQSPRYKVAKRGQDVALRCDPISGHVSLFWYQQALGQGPEFLTYFQNEAQLDKSGLPSDRFFAERPEGSVSTLKIQRTQQEDSAVYLCASSFRDRGQSSYNSPLHFGNGTRLTVT.

V and J are TRBV5-1 and TRBJ1-1, with D possibly TRBD1 on 6 matching bases. V was pared by 4 bases and J by 4 bases, with 11 bases between. From germline, CDR1 is SGHRS and CDR2 YFSETQ. The CDR3 is made up of 13 amino acids. The CDR3 coding sequence is TGCGCCAGCAGCGGTACAGGGAGCACTGAAGCTTTCTTT. This sequence encodes CASSGTGSTEAFF.